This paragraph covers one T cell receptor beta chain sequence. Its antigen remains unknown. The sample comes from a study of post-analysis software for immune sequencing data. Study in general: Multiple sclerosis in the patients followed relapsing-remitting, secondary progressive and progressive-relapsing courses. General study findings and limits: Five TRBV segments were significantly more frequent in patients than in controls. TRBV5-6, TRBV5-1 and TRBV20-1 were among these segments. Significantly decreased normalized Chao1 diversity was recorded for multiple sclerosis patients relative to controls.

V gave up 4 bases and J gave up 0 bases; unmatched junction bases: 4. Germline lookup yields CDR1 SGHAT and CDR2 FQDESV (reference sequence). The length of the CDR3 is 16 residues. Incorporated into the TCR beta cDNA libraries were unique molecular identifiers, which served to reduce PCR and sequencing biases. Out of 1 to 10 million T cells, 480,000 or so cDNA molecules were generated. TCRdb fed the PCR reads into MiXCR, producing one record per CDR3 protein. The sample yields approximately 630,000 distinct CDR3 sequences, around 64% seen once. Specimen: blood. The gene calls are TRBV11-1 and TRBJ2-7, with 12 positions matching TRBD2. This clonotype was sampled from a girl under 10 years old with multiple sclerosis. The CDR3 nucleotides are TGTGCCAGCAGCTCCTGGACTAGCGGGAACTCCTACGAGCAGTACTTC. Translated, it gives CASSSWTSGNSYEQYF.